The rows below give T cell receptor beta chains drawn from one sample of a study of T cells after yellow fever vaccination. Via MiXCR, TCRdb re-called the 5' RACE reads, giving one row per CDR3 protein. The table has tens of thousands of distinct CDR3 sequences, around 6.7% seen once. Sequenced here: PBMCs, either bulk or a sorted T-cell subset (CD4+, CD8+, memory, or dextramer-sorted; not recorded which), sampled on the day of the first yellow fever vaccination. Every receptor here comes from a man younger than 35 who received the YFV17D yellow fever vaccine. CDR3s include the opening cysteine and the closing phenylalanine or tryptophan. D genes are given only for firm matches. Size is stated for part of the rows, as once, few or many counts, or as a class when the clone is expanded.

d_gene	j_gene	v_gene	abundance	CDR3aa	CDR3nt
.	TRBJ1-5	TRBV30	few	CAWGQSHQPQHF	TGTGCCTGGGGACAGTCACATCAGCCCCAGCATTTT
TRBD1	TRBJ2-1	TRBV4-1	.	CASSQDDPGQGAHRQGNEQFF	TGCGCCAGCAGCCAAGATGACCCGGGACAGGGGGCCCACCGACAGGGCAATGAGCAGTTCTTC
.	TRBJ2-2	TRBV9	many	CASSVDGSSTGELFF	TGTGCCAGCAGCGTAGATGGCAGCAGCACCGGGGAGCTGTTTTTT
.	TRBJ2-1	TRBV24-1	many	CATSEESYNEQFF	TGTGCCACCAGTGAGGAATCTTACAATGAGCAGTTCTTC
.	TRBJ2-3	TRBV9	many	CASSVSWGNTDTQYF	TGTGCCAGCAGCGTATCCTGGGGGAACACAGATACGCAGTATTTT
TRBD2	TRBJ2-2	TRBV2	many	CASSILAGTGELFF	TGTGCCAGCAGCATACTAGCGGGGACCGGGGAGCTGTTTTTT
.	TRBJ2-5	TRBV11-2	many	CASSLNRGASYPGDQTQYF	TGTGCCAGCAGCCTAAACCGGGGAGCTTCGTATCCGGGGGACCAGACCCAGTACTTC
.	TRBJ2-1	TRBV7-3	many	CASSLRPGLTYNEQFF	TGTGCCAGCAGCTTAAGGCCGGGACTCACCTACAATGAGCAGTTCTTC
TRBD2	TRBJ2-1	TRBV20-1	.	CCARDRLRSGGHSEQFF	TGCTGTGCTAGAGATCGTCTCCGGTCGGGGGGGCACAGTGAGCAGTTCTTC
.	TRBJ1-5	TRBV7-6	many	CASSLGSGYSNQPQHF	TGTGCCAGCAGCTTAGGGTCGGGTTATAGCAATCAGCCCCAGCATTTT
.	TRBJ1-4	TRBV7-7	few	CASSATGSPNEKLFF	TGTGCTAGCAGCGCCACCGGGAGTCCTAATGAAAAACTGTTTTTT
TRBD1	TRBJ1-6	TRBV30	few	CAWSVLEYRGNSPLHF	TGTGCCTGGAGTGTATTGGAGTACAGGGGTAATTCACCCCTCCACTTT
TRBD1	TRBJ2-5	TRBV4-1	many	CASSRFRGQGETQYF	TGCGCCAGCAGCCGATTTAGGGGGCAGGGAGAGACCCAGTACTTC
.	TRBJ2-1	TRBV7-2	many	CASSFSPRGHEQFF	TGTGCCAGCAGCTTCTCCCCACGCGGTCATGAGCAGTTCTTC
.	TRBJ1-6	TRBV7-9	many	CASSLTGDSYNSPLHF	TGTGCCAGCAGCCTGACAGGAGATTCCTATAATTCACCCCTCCACTTT
TRBD1	TRBJ1-2	TRBV5-1	many	CASSFRQGEGYTF	TGCGCCAGCAGCTTCCGACAGGGTGAAGGCTACACCTTC
.	TRBJ2-3	TRBV28	.	CASSLLAAGQATDTQYF	TGTGCCAGCAGTTTATTAGCAGCGGGTCAGGCCACAGATACGCAGTATTTT